This passage covers 12 T cell receptor beta chains from one sample sequenced in a study of cytomegalovirus exposure and HLA in healthy donors. Sequencing was performed with immunoSEQ multiplex PCR; in TCRdb, only in-frame clones are kept and a portion is missing. The sample consists of a few hundred thousand clones, 90% of them appearing once. The sequenced material came from PBMCs. All receptors come from a young woman in good health and CMV-seronegative.

V usage is TRBV11-1 and J usage is TRBJ2-5; D is perhaps TRBD1 (8 bases). Germline CDR1 and CDR2: SGHAT and FQDESV (reference sequence). With 5 bases removed from V and 4 bases from J, the gap between germline ends came to 20 bases. CDR3 length equals 16 residues. As DNA, the CDR3 is TGTGCCAGCAGCCCATACACAGGGGGGGACGGAGAGACCCAGTACTTC. The encoded protein is CASSPYTGGDGETQYF.

This clone was detected only once. The chain recombines TRBV7-2 with TRBJ2-2; D is ambiguous. Between the trimmed V and J ends, which lost 1 base and 3 bases, there was a span of 6 bases. Germline-derived CDR1 and CDR2 are SGHTA and FQGNSA. This CDR3 is built from 14 residues. For the CDR3, the DNA is TGTGCCAGCAGCTTAGTGGTAGACACCGGGGAGCTGTTTTTT. Translated: CASSLVVDTGELFF.

The chain employs TRBV18 and TRBJ1-1; D may be TRBD1 (6 bases). The CDR3 length is 14 residues. V dropped 3 bases and J dropped 0 bases, with 8 bases sitting between them. The germline V gene has CDR1 KGHSH and CDR2 LQKENI. This CDR3 is CASSPGHMNTEAFF. For the CDR3, the DNA is TGTGCCAGCTCACCGGGACACATGAACACTGAAGCTTTCTTT.

V is TRBV4-2 and J is TRBJ2-1; TRBD2 matches at 12 bases. The V segment lost 1 base and the J segment 2 bases; nucleotides outside the gene matches: 6. There are 18 residues in the CDR3. The germline V gene has CDR1 LGHNA and CDR2 YNFKEQ. CDR3 region: CASSQGSSGGAPYNEQFF. Here the CDR3 DNA reads TGTGCCAGCAGCCAAGGCTCTAGCGGGGGGGCCCCCTACAATGAGCAGTTCTTC.

The chain couples TRBV6-4 to TRBJ2-2; D might be TRBD2 (5 bases). V was clipped by 3 bases and J by 3 bases, with 8 bases between them. Germline loops: CDR1 MRHNA, CDR2 SNTAGT. The CDR3 spans 14 residues. DNA for the CDR3: TGTGCCAGCAGTGAAACGAGGGACACCGGGGAGCTGTTTTTT. Translation: CASSETRDTGELFF.

The V gene is TRBV4-1, the J gene TRBJ1-5; possibly TRBD1 for D (5 bases). This CDR3 has 15 residues. The germline V gene encodes CDR1 MGHRA and CDR2 YSYEKL. Trimming stripped 4 bases from V and 1 base from J, with 11 bases between. DNA of the CDR3: TGCGCCAGCAGCCCCCCGGGACTGAGCAATCAGCCCCAGCATTTT. This encodes CASSPPGLSNQPQHF.

The chain is built from TRBV10-3 and TRBJ1-3; D not resolved. The CDR3 covers 14 residues. With 7 bases removed from V and 0 bases from J, the gap between germline ends came to 10 bases. Germline assignment: CDR1 ENHRY and CDR2 SYGVKD. CDR3 sequence (DNA): TGTGCCATCAAAAACGGTAGCTCTGGAAACACCATATATTTT. It encodes CAIKNGSSGNTIYF.

The count of this clone is one. The chain recombines TRBV7-2 with TRBJ2-1, with 11 bases that match TRBD2. The CDR3 sequence is 16 residues long. V gave up 5 bases and J gave up 7 bases; unmatched junction bases: 10. Germline loops: CDR1 SGHTA, CDR2 FQGNSA. The CDR3 DNA is TGTGCCAGCAGCATCAATAGCGGGGGGGCGAGGAATGAGCAGTTCTTC. It yields the protein CASSINSGGARNEQFF.

V gene TRBV7-8 combines with J gene TRBJ2-2; TRBD1 matches 7 bases. The V gene end was trimmed by 9 bases and the J gene end by 6 bases; junction bases not matched to a gene: 10. The CDR3 spans 14 residues. Germline V gene sequence: CDR1 SGHVS, CDR2 FQNEAQ. The DNA for the CDR3 is TGTGCCAGTGGGACAGCTGGAGGTCCCGGGGAGCTGTTTTTT. Protein product: CASGTAGGPGELFF.

The genes are TRBV16 and TRBJ2-5, with D perhaps TRBD2 (5 bases). Germline lookup yields CDR1 KGHSY and CDR2 FQNENV. The V end was cut by 4 bases, the J end by 1 base, with 10 bases between. This CDR3 contains 14 residues. The CDR3 region is CASSPAAPQETQYF. The CDR3 DNA is TGTGCCAGCAGCCCAGCGGCGCCCCAAGAGACCCAGTACTTC.

This chain links TRBV7-9 with TRBJ2-3; 11 nucleotides line up with TRBD2. The V gene end was trimmed by 5 bases and the J gene end by 6 bases; junction bases not matched to a gene: 7. Germline CDR1 is SEHNR and CDR2 is FQNEAQ (reference sequence). The CDR3 totals 15 residues. CDR3 sequence: CASSLLAGGDDTQYF. CDR3 DNA: TGTGCCAGCAGCCTCCTAGCGGGGGGTGACGATACGCAGTATTTT.

The genes are TRBV6-5 and TRBJ1-1; D gene unclear. The CDR3 runs 14 residues. Trimming shortened V by 2 bases and J by 4 bases, and 11 bases separated the two germline ends. Germline CDR1 reads MNHEY; CDR2 reads SVGAGI. The CDR3 sequence: CASSYVQLSTEAFF. The CDR3 DNA sequence: TGTGCCAGCAGTTACGTGCAACTTTCCACTGAAGCTTTCTTT.